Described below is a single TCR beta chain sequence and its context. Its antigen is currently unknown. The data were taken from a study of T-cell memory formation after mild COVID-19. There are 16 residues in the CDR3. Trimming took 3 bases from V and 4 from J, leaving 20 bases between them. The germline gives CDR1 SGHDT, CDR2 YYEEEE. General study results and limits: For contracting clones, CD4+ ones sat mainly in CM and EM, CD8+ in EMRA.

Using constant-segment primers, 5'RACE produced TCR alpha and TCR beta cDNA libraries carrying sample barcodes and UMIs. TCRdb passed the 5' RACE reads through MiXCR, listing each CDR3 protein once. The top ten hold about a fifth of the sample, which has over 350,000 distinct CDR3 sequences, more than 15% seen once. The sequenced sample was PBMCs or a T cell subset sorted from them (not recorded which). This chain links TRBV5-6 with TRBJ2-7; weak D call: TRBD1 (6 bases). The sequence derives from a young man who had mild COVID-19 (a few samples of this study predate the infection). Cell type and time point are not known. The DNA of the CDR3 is TGTGCCAGCAGCTCACCCGGGACACTCTTCCCTTACGAGCAGTACGTC. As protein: CASSSPGTLFPYEQYV.